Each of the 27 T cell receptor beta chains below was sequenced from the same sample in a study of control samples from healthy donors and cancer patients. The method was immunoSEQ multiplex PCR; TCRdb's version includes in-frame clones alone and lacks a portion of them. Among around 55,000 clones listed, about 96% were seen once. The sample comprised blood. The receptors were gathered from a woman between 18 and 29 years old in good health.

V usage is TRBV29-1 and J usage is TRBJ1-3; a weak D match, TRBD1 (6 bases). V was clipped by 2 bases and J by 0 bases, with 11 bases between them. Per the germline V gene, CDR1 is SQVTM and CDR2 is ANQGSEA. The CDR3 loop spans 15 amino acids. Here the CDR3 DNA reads TGCAGCGTTGAAACAGGGAGGTCCTCTGGAAACACCATATATTTT. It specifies CSVETGRSSGNTIYF.

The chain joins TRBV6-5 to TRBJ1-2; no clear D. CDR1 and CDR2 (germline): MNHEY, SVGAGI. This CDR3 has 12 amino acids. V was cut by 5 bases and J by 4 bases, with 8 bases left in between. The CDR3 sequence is CASSPGLYGYTF. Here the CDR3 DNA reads TGTGCCAGCAGTCCAGGCCTCTATGGCTACACCTTC.

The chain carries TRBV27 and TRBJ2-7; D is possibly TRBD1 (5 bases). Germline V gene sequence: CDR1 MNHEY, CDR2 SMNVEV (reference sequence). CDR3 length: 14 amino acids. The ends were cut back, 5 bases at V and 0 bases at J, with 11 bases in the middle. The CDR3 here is CASSPYRSSYEQYF. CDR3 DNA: TGTGCCAGCAGTCCGTACAGGAGCTCCTACGAGCAGTACTTC.

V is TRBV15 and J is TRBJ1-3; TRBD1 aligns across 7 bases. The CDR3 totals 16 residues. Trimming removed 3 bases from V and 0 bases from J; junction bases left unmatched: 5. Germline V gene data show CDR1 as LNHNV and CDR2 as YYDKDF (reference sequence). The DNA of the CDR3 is TGTGCCACCAGCAGGCGACAGGGTCCCTCTGGAAACACCATATATTTT. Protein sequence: CATSRRQGPSGNTIYF.

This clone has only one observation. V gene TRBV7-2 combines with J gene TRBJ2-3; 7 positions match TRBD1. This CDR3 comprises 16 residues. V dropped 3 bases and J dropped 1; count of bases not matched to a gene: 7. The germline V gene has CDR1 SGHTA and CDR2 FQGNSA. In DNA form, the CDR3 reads TGTGCCAGCAGCTTCTCCTACACAGGGGGCACAGATACGCAGTATTTT. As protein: CASSFSYTGGTDTQYF.

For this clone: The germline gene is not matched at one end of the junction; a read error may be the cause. DNA for the CDR3: TGCGCCAGCAGCAAAGACGGCCCCCGGGAAAAACTGTTTTTT. The encoded protein is CASSKDGPREKLFF. The V gene is TRBV4-3, the J gene TRBJ1-4; D gene ambiguous. The CDR3 covers 14 residues. Looked up from germline, CDR1 is LGHNA and CDR2 is YSLEER.

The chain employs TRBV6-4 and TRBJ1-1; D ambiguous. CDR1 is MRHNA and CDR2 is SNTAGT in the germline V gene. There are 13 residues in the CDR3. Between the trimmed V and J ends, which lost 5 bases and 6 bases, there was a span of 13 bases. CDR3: CASSPSESAEAFF. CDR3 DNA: TGTGCCAGCAGTCCATCTGAATCTGCTGAAGCTTTCTTT.

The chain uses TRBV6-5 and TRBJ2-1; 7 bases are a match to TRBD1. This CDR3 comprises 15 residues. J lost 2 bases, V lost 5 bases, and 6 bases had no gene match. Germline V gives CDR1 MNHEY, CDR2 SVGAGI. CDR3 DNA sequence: TGTGCCAGCAGTAATTTGGGACAGACCTACAATGAGCAGTTCTTC. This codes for CASSNLGQTYNEQFF.

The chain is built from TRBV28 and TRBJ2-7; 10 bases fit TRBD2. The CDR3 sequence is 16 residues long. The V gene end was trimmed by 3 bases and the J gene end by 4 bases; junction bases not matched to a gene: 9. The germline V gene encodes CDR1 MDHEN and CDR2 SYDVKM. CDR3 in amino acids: CASSFLAGESEYEQYF. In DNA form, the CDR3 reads TGTGCCAGCAGTTTCCTAGCGGGGGAATCGGAGTACGAGCAGTACTTC.

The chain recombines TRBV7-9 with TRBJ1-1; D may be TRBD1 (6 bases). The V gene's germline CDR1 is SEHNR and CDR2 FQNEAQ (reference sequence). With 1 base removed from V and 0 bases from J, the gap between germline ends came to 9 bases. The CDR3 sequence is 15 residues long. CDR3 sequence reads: CASSLGTGLNTEAFF. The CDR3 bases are TGTGCCAGCAGCTTAGGCACAGGGCTGAACACTGAAGCTTTCTTT.

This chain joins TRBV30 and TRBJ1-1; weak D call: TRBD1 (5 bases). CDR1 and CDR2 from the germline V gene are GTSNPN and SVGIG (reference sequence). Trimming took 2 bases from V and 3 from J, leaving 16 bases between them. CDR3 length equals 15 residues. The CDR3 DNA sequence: TGTGCCTGGAGTAGGGGAATTAAGCGGGACACTGAAGCTTTCTTT. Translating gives CAWSRGIKRDTEAFF.

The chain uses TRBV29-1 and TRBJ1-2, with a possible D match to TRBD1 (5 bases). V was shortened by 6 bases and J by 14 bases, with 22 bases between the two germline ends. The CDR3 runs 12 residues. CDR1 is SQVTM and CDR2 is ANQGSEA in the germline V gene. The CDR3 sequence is CSVNRDASFGTF. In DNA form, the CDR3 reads TGCAGCGTGAACCGGGACGCCTCCTTTGGAACCTTC.

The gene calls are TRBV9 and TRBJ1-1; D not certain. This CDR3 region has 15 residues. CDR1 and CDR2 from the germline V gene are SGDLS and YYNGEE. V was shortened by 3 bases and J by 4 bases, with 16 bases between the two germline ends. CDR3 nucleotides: TGTGCCAGCAGCGAGGGAGGAGGGTGGGGCACTGAAGCTTTCTTT. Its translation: CASSEGGGWGTEAFF.

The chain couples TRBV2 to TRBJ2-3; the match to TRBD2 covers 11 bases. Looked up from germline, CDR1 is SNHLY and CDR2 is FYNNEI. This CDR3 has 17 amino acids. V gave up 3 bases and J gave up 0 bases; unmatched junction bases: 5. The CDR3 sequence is CASSDELAGVSTDTQYF. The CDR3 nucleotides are TGTGCCAGCAGTGATGAACTAGCGGGGGTTAGCACAGATACGCAGTATTTT.

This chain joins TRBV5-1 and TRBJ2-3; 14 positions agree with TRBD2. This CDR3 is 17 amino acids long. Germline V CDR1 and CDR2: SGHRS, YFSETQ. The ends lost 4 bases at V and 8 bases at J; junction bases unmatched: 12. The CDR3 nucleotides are TGCGCCAGCAGCCCAGGACTAGCGGGGGGTATTACGGCTACGCAGTATTTT. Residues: CASSPGLAGGITATQYF.

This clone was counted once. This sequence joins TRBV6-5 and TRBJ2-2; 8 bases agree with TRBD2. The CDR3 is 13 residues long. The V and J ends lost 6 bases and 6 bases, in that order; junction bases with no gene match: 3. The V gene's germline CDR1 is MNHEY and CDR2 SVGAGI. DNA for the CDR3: TGTGCCAGCAGACCTAGCGGGCCCGGGGAGCTGTTTTTT. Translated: CASRPSGPGELFF.

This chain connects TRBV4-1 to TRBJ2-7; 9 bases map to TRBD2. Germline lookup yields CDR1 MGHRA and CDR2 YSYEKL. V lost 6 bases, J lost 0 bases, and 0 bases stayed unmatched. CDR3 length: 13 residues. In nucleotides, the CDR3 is TGCGCCAGCAGAGCGGGGGGCTCCTACGAGCAGTACTTC. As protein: CASRAGGSYEQYF.

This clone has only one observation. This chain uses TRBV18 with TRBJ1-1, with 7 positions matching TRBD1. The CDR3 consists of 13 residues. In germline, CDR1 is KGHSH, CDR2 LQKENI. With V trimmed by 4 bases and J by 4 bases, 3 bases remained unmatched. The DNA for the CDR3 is TGTGCCAGCTCACAACAGGGGTCCACTGAAGCTTTCTTT. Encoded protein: CASSQQGSTEAFF.

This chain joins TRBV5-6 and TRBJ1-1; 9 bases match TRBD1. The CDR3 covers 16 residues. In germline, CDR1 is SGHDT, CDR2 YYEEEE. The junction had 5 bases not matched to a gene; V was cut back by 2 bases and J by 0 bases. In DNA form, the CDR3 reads TGTGCCAGCAGCTTAGGGGACAGGGAAATGAACACTGAAGCTTTCTTT. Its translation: CASSLGDREMNTEAFF.

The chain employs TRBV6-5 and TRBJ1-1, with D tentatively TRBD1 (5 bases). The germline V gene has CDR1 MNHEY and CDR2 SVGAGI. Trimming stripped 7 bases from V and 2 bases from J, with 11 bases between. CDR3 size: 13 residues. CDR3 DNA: TGTGCCAGCAAATTGCAGGGTAACACTGAAGCTTTCTTT. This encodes CASKLQGNTEAFF.

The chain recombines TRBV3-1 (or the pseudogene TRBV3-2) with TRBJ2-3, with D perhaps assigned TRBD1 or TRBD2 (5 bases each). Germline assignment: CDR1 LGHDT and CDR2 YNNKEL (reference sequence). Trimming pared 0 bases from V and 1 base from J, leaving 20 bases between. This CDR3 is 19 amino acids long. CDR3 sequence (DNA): TGTGCCAGCAGCCAAGAGGACATGGGCGCGGGCGTGGGCACAGATACGCAGTATTTT. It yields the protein CASSQEDMGAGVGTDTQYF.

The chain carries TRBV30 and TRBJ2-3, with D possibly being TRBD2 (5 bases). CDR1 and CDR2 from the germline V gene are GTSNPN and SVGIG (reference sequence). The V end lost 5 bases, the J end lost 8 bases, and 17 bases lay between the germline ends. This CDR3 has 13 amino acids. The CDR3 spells CAWSNSREATQYF. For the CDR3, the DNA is TGTGCCTGGTCTAACTCTCGGGAAGCTACGCAGTATTTT.

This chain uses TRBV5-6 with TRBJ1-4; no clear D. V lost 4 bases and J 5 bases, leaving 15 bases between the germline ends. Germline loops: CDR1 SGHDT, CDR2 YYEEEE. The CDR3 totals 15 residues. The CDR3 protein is CASSRLTDGNEKLFF. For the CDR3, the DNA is TGTGCCAGCAGCCGCTTGACCGACGGCAATGAAAAACTGTTTTTT.

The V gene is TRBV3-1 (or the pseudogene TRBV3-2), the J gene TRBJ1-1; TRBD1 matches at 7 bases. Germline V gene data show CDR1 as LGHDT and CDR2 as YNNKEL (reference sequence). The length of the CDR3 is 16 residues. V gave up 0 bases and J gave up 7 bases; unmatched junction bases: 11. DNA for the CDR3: TGTGCCAGCAGCCAAGAGTGGACAGGCTATGGCCTTGAAGCTTTCTTT. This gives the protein CASSQEWTGYGLEAFF.

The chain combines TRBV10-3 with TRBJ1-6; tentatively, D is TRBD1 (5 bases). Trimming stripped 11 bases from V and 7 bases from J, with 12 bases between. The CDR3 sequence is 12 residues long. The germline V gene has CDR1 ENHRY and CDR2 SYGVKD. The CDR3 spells CALGTGNSPLHF. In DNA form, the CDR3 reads TGTGCCTTGGGGACGGGGAATTCACCCCTCCACTTT.

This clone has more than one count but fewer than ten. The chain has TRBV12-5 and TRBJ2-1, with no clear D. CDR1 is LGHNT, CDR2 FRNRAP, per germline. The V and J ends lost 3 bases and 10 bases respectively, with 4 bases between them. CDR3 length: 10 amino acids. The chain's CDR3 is CASGFREQFF. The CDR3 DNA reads TGTGCTAGTGGTTTTAGGGAGCAGTTCTTC.

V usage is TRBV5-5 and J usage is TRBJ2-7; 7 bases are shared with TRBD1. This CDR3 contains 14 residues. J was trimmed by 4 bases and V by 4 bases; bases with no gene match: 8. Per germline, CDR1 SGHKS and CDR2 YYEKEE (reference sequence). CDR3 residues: CASSRQGSWYEQYF. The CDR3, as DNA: TGTGCCAGCAGCCGACAGGGTTCTTGGTACGAGCAGTACTTC.